This is a list of T cell receptor beta chains from one sample in a study of T cells after yellow fever vaccination. TCRdb called the 5' RACE reads again in MiXCR, with one record for every CDR3 protein. The repertoire holds roughly 300,000 distinct CDR3 sequences, with roughly 8.6% as singletons. Specimen: PBMCs, collected more than 40 days after the first yellow fever vaccination. The source is a man in his late teens or twenties who received the YFV17D yellow fever vaccine. Each CDR3 is given with its conserved first and last residue. The D gene is left open where the match is weak. Some rows mark clone size as missing; the rest say once, few, many or name a class of expanded clone.

TRBD1,TRBV19,TRBJ1-1,few,CASSSLFGQGGKAFF,TGTGCCAGTAGTTCTCTCTTCGGACAGGGAGGGAAAGCTTTCTTT
TRBD2,TRBV6-1,TRBJ2-5,few,CASRSTRKLAGEKQETQYF,TGTGCCAGTCGATCCACCCGAAAACTAGCGGGGGAAAAACAAGAGACCCAGTACTTC
NA,TRBV3-1,TRBJ1-6,NA,CASTSLTGRNSPLHF,TGTGCCAGCACCAGCCTAACGGGACGAAATTCACCCCTCCACTTT
TRBD1,TRBV5-1,TRBJ2-2,many,CASFEGAYTGELFF,TGCGCCAGCTTCGAGGGGGCCTACACCGGGGAGCTGTTTTTT
TRBD1,TRBV6-5,TRBJ2-2,NA,CASSTDRENTGELFF,TGTGCCAGCAGTACCGACAGGGAGAACACCGGGGAGCTGTTTTTT
NA,TRBV12-3/TRBV12-4,TRBJ1-5,NA,CASSLRDSNQPQHF,TGTGCCAGCAGTTTGAGGGATAGCAATCAGCCCCAGCATTTT
NA,TRBV7-8,TRBJ2-2,NA,CASNPSTGELFF,TGTGCCAGCAATCCCAGCACCGGGGAGCTGTTTTTT
NA,TRBV12-3/TRBV12-4,TRBJ2-2,NA,CASHGDTGELFF,TGTGCCAGTCACGGGGATACCGGGGAGCTGTTTTTT
NA,TRBV7-3,TRBJ2-6,NA,CASSGGGFSGANVLTF,TGTGCCAGCAGCGGAGGGGGGTTCTCTGGGGCCAACGTCCTGACTTTC
NA,TRBV10-2,TRBJ1-1,few,CASRDGPYTEAFF,TGCGCCAGCAGAGATGGGCCTTACACTGAAGCTTTCTTT
NA,TRBV7-2,TRBJ1-3,NA,CVSSPFSQAGNTIYF,TGTGTCAGCAGTCCTTTCTCACAGGCTGGAAACACCATATATTTT
TRBD1,TRBV19,TRBJ2-2,NA,CATLDRGDTGELFF,TGTGCCACCTTGGACAGGGGGGACACCGGGGAGCTGTTTTTT
NA,TRBV5-1,TRBJ2-7,NA,CASSLAPGESYEQYF,TGCGCCAGCAGCTTGGCCCCAGGGGAATCCTACGAGCAGTACTTC
NA,TRBV5-1,TRBJ2-7,many,CASSLASTNPYEQYF,TGCGCCAGCAGCTTGGCCTCTACAAACCCCTACGAGCAGTACTTC
NA,TRBV7-8,TRBJ1-3,few,CASSSRSGNTIYF,TGTGCCAGCAGCTCACGCTCTGGAAACACCATATATTTT
NA,TRBV7-9,TRBJ1-3,once,CASSPRTVNSGNTIYF,TGTGCCAGCAGCCCAAGGACAGTCAACTCTGGAAACACCATATATTTT
NA,TRBV25-1,TRBJ2-1,NA,CASIRYNEQFF,TGTGCCAGTATTCGCTACAATGAGCAGTTCTTC
NA,TRBV12-3/TRBV12-4,TRBJ1-6,few,CASSSGVGGSPLHF,TGTGCCAGCAGTTCGGGGGTGGGGGGGTCACCCCTCCACTTT
NA,TRBV6-1,TRBJ1-5,few,CASRLTTDGNQPQHF,TGTGCCAGCAGGCTGACAACCGACGGCAATCAGCCCCAGCATTTT
NA,TRBV7-6,TRBJ2-1,few,CASSLAAGSVYNEQFF,TGTGCCAGCAGCTTAGCGGCCGGGTCGGTCTACAATGAGCAGTTCTTC
TRBD1,TRBV11-2,TRBJ1-1,NA,CASSPGGYNRDRGKEAFF,TGTGCCAGCAGCCCCGGGGGGTACAACCGGGACAGGGGAAAGGAAGCTTTCTTT
NA,TRBV15,TRBJ2-5,NA,CATSRDLGGQRQETQYF,TGTGCCACCAGCAGAGATTTAGGCGGACAGAGGCAAGAGACCCAGTACTTC
TRBD2,TRBV6-1,TRBJ2-7,few,CASSPGTSWRGEQYF,TGTGCCAGCAGCCCCGGGACTAGCTGGCGGGGCGAGCAGTACTTC
NA,TRBV6-2/TRBV6-3,TRBJ1-1,few,CASSYIARQLNTEAFF,TGTGCCAGCAGTTACATCGCCCGGCAGCTTAACACTGAAGCTTTCTTT
NA,TRBV5-1,TRBJ2-1,NA,CASSLEAGSYNEQFF,TGCGCCAGCAGCTTGGAGGCAGGATCCTACAATGAGCAGTTCTTC
TRBD1,TRBV5-1,TRBJ2-5,few,CASSLFLRGQETQYF,TGCGCCAGCAGCTTGTTTCTCAGGGGGCAAGAGACCCAGTACTTC
TRBD2,TRBV5-1,TRBJ2-1,many,CASSWSVAGGTDEQFF,TGCGCCAGCAGCTGGAGTGTAGCGGGGGGTACCGATGAGCAGTTCTTC
TRBD2,TRBV15,TRBJ2-1,few,CATSRKREASGHNEQFF,TGTGCCACCAGCCGTAAACGGGAAGCTAGCGGGCACAATGAGCAGTTCTTC
TRBD1,TRBV5-1,TRBJ1-5,few,CASSFLGQDNQPQHF,TGCGCCAGCAGCTTCCTGGGACAGGACAATCAGCCCCAGCATTTT
TRBD2,TRBV5-1,TRBJ2-3,few,CASHRGGSDTQYF,TGCGCCAGCCACCGGGGGGGCTCAGATACGCAGTATTTT
NA,TRBV11-2,TRBJ1-1,few,CASSFYSGGTEAFF,TGTGCCAGCAGCTTCTACTCTGGTGGGACTGAAGCTTTCTTT
NA,TRBV20-1,TRBJ1-4,NA,CSVVSGASSEKLFF,TGCAGTGTTGTATCAGGGGCAAGTTCGGAAAAACTGTTTTTT
TRBD1,TRBV2,TRBJ2-2,NA,CAFCLATTGGEVTGELFF,TGTGCCTTCTGTTTAGCCACCACAGGGGGCGAGGTAACCGGGGAGCTGTTTTTT
NA,TRBV10-3,TRBJ2-2,NA,CAIGEVERLNTGELFF,TGTGCCATCGGAGAGGTCGAGAGATTGAACACCGGGGAGCTGTTTTTT
NA,TRBV2,TRBJ1-1,NA,CASSPGYTEAFF,TGTGCCAGCAGTCCGGGATACACTGAAGCTTTCTTT
NA,TRBV29-1,TRBJ2-3,few,CSVERDTDTQYF,TGCAGCGTTGAGCGGGACACAGATACGCAGTATTTT
NA,TRBV15,TRBJ1-2,NA,CATSRVNWGIGYTF,TGTGCCACCAGCAGAGTAAATTGGGGTATAGGCTACACCTTC
NA,TRBV5-1,TRBJ2-2,NA,CASSLVAFRSGGELFF,TGCGCCAGCAGCTTGGTGGCCTTCCGGTCAGGCGGGGAGCTGTTTTTT
NA,TRBV20-1,TRBJ1-5,NA,CSATPTTGMDQPQHF,TGCAGTGCTACCCCAACTACAGGGATGGACCAGCCCCAGCATTTT
NA,TRBV9,TRBJ2-2,few,CASSIRRTAQGAGELFF,TGTGCCAGCAGCATCCGTCGTACCGCCCAGGGCGCCGGGGAGCTGTTTTTT
TRBD1,TRBV6-2/TRBV6-3,TRBJ2-3,NA,CASSPRGRGDTQYF,TGTGCCAGCAGCCCCAGGGGGCGAGGAGATACGCAGTATTTT
TRBD2,TRBV20-1,TRBJ2-6,once,CSARATGLAGGYSGANVLTF,TGCAGTGCTAGAGCGACGGGACTAGCGGGGGGATACTCTGGGGCCAACGTCCTGACTTTC